Here is one TCR beta chain with its context. Its antigen remains unidentified. The junction and the germline gene differ at one end; a read error may be behind it. This sample was included in a study of blood T cells in healthy people across ages. The authors ran a second PCR of roughly 6 to 12 cycles using a sample-barcoded 5' primer and a J-beta primer mix. TCRdb reanalysed the 5' RACE reads using MiXCR and keeps one entry per CDR3 protein. The sample includes approximately 940,000 distinct CDR3 sequences, about 48% of them seen just once. Study-wide results and limits: Whereas aged donors had fewer naive CD4+ cells, long-lived donors had more of them and higher diversity.

The germline gives CDR1 MNHEY, CDR2 SVGEGT. The CDR3 extends over 13 amino acids. The chain couples TRBV6-2 or TRBV6-3 to TRBJ2-2; D perhaps matches TRBD1 (6 bases). The specimen sequenced was blood. The receptor comes from a young man in good health. CDR3 sequence: CASYRGNAGELFF. The DNA of the CDR3 is TGTGCCAGCTATAGGGGGAACGCCGGGGAGCTGTTTTTT.